This T cell receptor beta chain comes out of a study of PD-L1 blockade in urothelial cancer. Germline CDR1 reads MDHEN; CDR2 reads SYDVKM. The CDR3 runs to 15 residues. The V end lost 1 base, the J end lost 3 bases, and 10 bases lay between the germline ends. The time point: pretreatment peripheral blood. Synthetic TCR analog templates were added to each PCR reaction. Libraries were prepared by immunoSEQ multiplex PCR; TCRdb keeps only in-frame clonotypes and omits some of them. This table has about 130,000 clones, around 85% appearing once. Only one count was recorded for this clone. Sequenced here: PBMCs, sampled around atezolizumab (anti-PD-L1) treatment. The chain joins TRBV28 to TRBJ2-1, with a tentative D call TRBD2 (5 bases). The clonotype originates from a man in his forties or fifties with urothelial cancer. The CDR3 DNA follows: TGTGCCAGCAGTTTATCCGGCGGGTACTACAATGAGCAGTTCTTC. Translating it yields CASSLSGGYYNEQFF.